Listed below are T cell receptor beta chains from one sample, sequenced in a study of cytomegalovirus exposure and HLA in healthy donors. The repertoire was sequenced with immunoSEQ multiplex PCR; TCRdb's copy has only in-frame clones and lacks some. The sample yields about 190,000 clones, approximately 75% seen once. Sequenced: PBMCs. Receptors were obtained from a man aged 25 to 45 in good health and CMV-seropositive. CDR3s include the opening cysteine and the closing phenylalanine or tryptophan. D genes are given only for firm matches. Size is omitted from some rows. Given values are once, few, many or a class for expanded clones.

TRBV5-6	.	TRBD1	TRBJ1-4	TGTGCCAGCAGCTTCGGGACAGGGAATGAAAAACTGTTTTTT	CASSFGTGNEKLFF
TRBV27	.	TRBD2	TRBJ2-5	TGTGCCAGCAGTTTATGGCGGGGGGGCCCGGAGACCCAGTACTTC	CASSLWRGGPETQYF
TRBV11-2	.	TRBD1	TRBJ1-6	TGTGCCAGCAGCCTCAGCGCCGGGACAGTCGGCTCCTATAATTCACCCCTCCACTTT	CASSLSAGTVGSYNSPLHF
TRBV6-1	.	.	TRBJ2-2	TGTGCCAGCAGTGACAGGTTTAACACCGGGGAGCTGTTTTTT	CASSDRFNTGELFF
TRBV23-1	.	TRBD1	TRBJ1-5	TGCGCCAGCAGTCATCCCAGGGGGCTTAATCAGCCCCAGCATTTT	CASSHPRGLNQPQHF
TRBV13	.	TRBD2	TRBJ2-1	TGTGCCAGCAGTTCCGGACTAGCAGCAAATGAGCAGTTCTTC	CASSSGLAANEQFF
TRBV19	.	TRBD2	TRBJ2-1	TGTGCCAGTAGTAGAGGGAGGGGACCATACAATGAGCAGTTCTTC	CASSRGRGPYNEQFF
TRBV5-1	.	TRBD1	TRBJ2-5	TGCGCCAGCAGCAGAGATTGGACAGGCGGAGAGACCCAGTACTTC	CASSRDWTGGETQYF
TRBV7-3	.	.	TRBJ2-7	TGTGCCAGCAGCGCTGAAATTGGGGCGTCCTACGAGCAGTACTTC	CASSAEIGASYEQYF
TRBV6-5	.	TRBD1	TRBJ2-5	TGTGCCAGCAGCCCTTTCAGGGGGCTGGAGACCCAGTACTTC	CASSPFRGLETQYF
TRBV30	.	.	TRBJ1-4	TGTGCCTGGAGTGGGGGGCCAACTAATGAAAAACTGTTTTTT	CAWSGGPTNEKLFF
TRBV30	.	.	TRBJ1-5	TGTGCCTGGAGTAGCGTCCGGGGTTCTAGCAATCAGCCCCAGCATTTT	CAWSSVRGSSNQPQHF
TRBV5-4	few	TRBD2	TRBJ2-7	TGTGCCAGCAGCCCCGATGGGCTAGCGGGAGTCGAGCAGTACTTC	CASSPDGLAGVEQYF
TRBV11-2	.	TRBD1	TRBJ2-7	TGTGCCAGCAGCGGAGCCGGGACAGGGGGAAGCGAGCAGTACTTC	CASSGAGTGGSEQYF
TRBV7-9	.	.	TRBJ2-5	TGTGCCAGCAGCTTGCAGGGACAAGAGACCCAGTACTTC	CASSLQGQETQYF
TRBV13	.	TRBD1	TRBJ2-7	TGTGCCAGCAGCTTACGAGGACAGGGGGTGGACGAGCAGTACTTC	CASSLRGQGVDEQYF
TRBV9	.	TRBD1	TRBJ1-2	TGTGCCAGCAGCGGGGACAGGGGGCGCGGTGGCTACACCTTC	CASSGDRGRGGYTF
TRBV5-1	.	.	TRBJ2-7	TGCGCCAGCAGCTTTAACGGTCTCCTGTACGAGCAGTACTTC	CASSFNGLLYEQYF
TRBV7-6	few	TRBD1	TRBJ2-7	TGTGCCAGCAGCCGATACCGGGACAGGGGGTACGAGCAGTACTTC	CASSRYRDRGYEQYF
TRBV9	.	TRBD1	TRBJ2-2	TGTGCCAGCAGCTTTAGACAGGGGGCAGGGGAGCTGTTTTTT	CASSFRQGAGELFF
TRBV19	.	.	TRBJ2-4	TGTGCCAGTAGTCCACCATTGACTCCAAACATTCAGTACTTC	CASSPPLTPNIQYF